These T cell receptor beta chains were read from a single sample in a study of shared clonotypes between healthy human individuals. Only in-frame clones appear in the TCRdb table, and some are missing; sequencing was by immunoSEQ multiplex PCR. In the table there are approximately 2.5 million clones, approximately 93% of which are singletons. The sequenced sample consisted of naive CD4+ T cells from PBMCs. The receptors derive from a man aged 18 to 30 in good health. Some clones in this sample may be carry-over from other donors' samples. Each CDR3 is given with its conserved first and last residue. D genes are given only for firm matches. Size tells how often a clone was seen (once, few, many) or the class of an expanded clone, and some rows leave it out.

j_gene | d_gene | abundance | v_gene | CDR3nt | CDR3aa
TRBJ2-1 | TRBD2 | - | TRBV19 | TGTGCCAGTAGTAGGGTCCTAGCGGGAACCCAACGCAATGAGCAGTTCTTC | CASSRVLAGTQRNEQFF
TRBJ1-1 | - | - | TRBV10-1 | TGCGCCAGCAGTGTGGGGACGAACACTGAAGCTTTCTTT | CASSVGTNTEAFF
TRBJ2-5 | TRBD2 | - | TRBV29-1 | TGCAGCGTCCAAAGCGGGCGGGAGCAGTACTTC | CSVQSGREQYF
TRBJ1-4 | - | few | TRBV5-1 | TGCGCCAGCAGCTTGGCAGAAGCTAATAATGAAAAACTGTTTTTT | CASSLAEANNEKLFF
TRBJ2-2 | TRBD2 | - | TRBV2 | TGTGCCAGCAGTTTTAGACTAGCGGGAGGCGGGGAGCTGTTTTTT | CASSFRLAGGGELFF
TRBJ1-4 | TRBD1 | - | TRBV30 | TGTGCCTGGAGTGTCCCGGGACAGGTATATGAAAAACTGTTTTTT | CAWSVPGQVYEKLFF
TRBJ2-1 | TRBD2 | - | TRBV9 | TGTGCCAGCAGCCCCGGGACTAGCGTCTACAATGAGCAGTTCTTC | CASSPGTSVYNEQFF
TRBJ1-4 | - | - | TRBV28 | TGTGCCAGCAGTTGGACAAATGGGGCAAATGAAAAACTGTTTTTT | CASSWTNGANEKLFF
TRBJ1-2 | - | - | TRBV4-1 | TGCGCCAGCAGCCCGCGGAGGGTTGTTGGCTACACCTTC | CASSPRRVVGYTF
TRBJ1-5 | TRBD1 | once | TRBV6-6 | TGTGCCAGCAGTTACCAGGGACAGTCCCTGGGTCAGCCCCAGCATTTT | CASSYQGQSLGQPQHF
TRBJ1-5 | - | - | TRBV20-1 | TGCAGTGCTAGGATAGGGCAGCCCCAGCATTTT | CSARIGQPQHF
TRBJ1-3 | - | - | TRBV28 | TGTGCCAGCAGTTTCCCCCTTGTCGGCGGTCTCTCTGGAAACACCATATATTTT | CASSFPLVGGLSGNTIYF
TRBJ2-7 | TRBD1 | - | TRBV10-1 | TGCGCCAGCAGTGAGTCCGGGACAGGGTTGTTCGACGGGCAGTACTTC | CASSESGTGLFDGQYF
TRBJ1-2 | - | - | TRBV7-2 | TGTGCCAGCAGGAAAGAGCCTTCAGGGATCGATGGCTACACCTTC | CASRKEPSGIDGYTF
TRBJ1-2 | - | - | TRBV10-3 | TGTGCCATCAGTGAGTTGAACCCGAGCTATGGCTACACCTTC | CAISELNPSYGYTF
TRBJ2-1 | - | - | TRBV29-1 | TGCAGCGCACCCCTGGGGGCGCGAAATGAGCAGTTCTTC | CSAPLGARNEQFF
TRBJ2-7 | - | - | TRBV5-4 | TGTGCCAGCAGCTTGCAACAGGGCTACGAGCAGTACTTC | CASSLQQGYEQYF
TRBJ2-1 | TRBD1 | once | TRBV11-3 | TGTGCCAGCAGCTTAGAGGCAGGGGACAGTGAGCAGTTCTTC | CASSLEAGDSEQFF
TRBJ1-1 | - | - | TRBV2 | TGTGCCAGCACCGGCGGGCGAGGGAGTTCTGAAGCTTTCTTT | CASTGGRGSSEAFF
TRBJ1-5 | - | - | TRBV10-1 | TGCGCCAGCAGTGAGTCCAGTCGGGGGGGCAATCAGCCCCAGCATTTT | CASSESSRGGNQPQHF
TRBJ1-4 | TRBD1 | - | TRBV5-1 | TGCGCCAGCAGCTTGGCAGGGGGAATACTCGAAAAACTGTTTTTT | CASSLAGGILEKLFF
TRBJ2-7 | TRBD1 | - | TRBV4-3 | TGCGCCAGCAGCCAACCGGGACAGGGTGGCGAGCAGTACTTC | CASSQPGQGGEQYF
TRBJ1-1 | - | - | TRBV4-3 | TGCGCCAGCAGCCAGAAGGGCTACTACACTGAAGCTTTCTTT | CASSQKGYYTEAFF
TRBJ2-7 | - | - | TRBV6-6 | TGTGCCAGCAGTTACTCAGGGGCCGCTGCCTACGAGCAGTACTTC | CASSYSGAAAYEQYF
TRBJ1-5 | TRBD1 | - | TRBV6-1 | TGTGCCGGAAGACAGGGGGGTAATCAGCCCCAGCATTTT | CAGRQGGNQPQHF
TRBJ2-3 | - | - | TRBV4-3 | TGCGCCAGCAGCCAAGGAGGGGACCTCACAGATACGCAGTATTTT | CASSQGGDLTDTQYF
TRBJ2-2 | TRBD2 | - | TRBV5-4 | TGTGCCAGCAGCTCACCGGGACTAGCTTTAGGGGAGCTGTTTTTT | CASSSPGLALGELFF
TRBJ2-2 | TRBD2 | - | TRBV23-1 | TGCGCCAGCACCTTAAGCGGGAGGAACACCGGGGAGCTGTTTTTT | CASTLSGRNTGELFF
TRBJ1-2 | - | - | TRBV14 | TGTGCCAGCAGCCAGGGACCCCGCTATGGCTACACCTTC | CASSQGPRYGYTF
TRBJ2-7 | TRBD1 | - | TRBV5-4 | TGTGCCAGCAGAGCTCGCCCGGGACAGGGCTACGAGCAGTACTTC | CASRARPGQGYEQYF
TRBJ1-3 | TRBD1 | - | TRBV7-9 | TGTGCCAGCAGCATAGGACAGGGGCTTGATGGAAACACCATATATTTT | CASSIGQGLDGNTIYF
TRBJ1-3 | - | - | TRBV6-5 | TGTGCCAGCAGCTTCCAGGATTCTGGAAACACCATATATTTT | CASSFQDSGNTIYF
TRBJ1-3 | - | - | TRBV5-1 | TGCGCCAGCAGCACGGACGGAGTGCACTCTGGAAACACCATATATTTT | CASSTDGVHSGNTIYF
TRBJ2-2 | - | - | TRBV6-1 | TGTGCCAGCAGTGAACGGAATAGCATACTGTTTTTT | CASSERNSILFF
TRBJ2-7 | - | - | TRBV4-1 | TGCGCCAGCAGCCCGGGGGGCGGGATGTACGAGCAGTACTTC | CASSPGGGMYEQYF
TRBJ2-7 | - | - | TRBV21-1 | TGTGCCAGCAGCAAAGTGTGGACAGGGACCTCCTACGAGCAGTACTTC | CASSKVWTGTSYEQYF
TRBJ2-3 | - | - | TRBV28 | TGTGCCAGCAGTTTACCCCTCCGAGCTCAAGGTACAGATACGCAGTATTTT | CASSLPLRAQGTDTQYF
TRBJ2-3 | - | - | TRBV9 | TGTGCCAGCAGCGTAAGTCACTCAAGCACAGATACGCAGTATTTT | CASSVSHSSTDTQYF
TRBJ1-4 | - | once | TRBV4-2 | TGTGCCAGCAGCCTCCTAGACAGTGGAGATGGGCGAGGGGAAAAACTGTTTTTT | CASSLLDSGDGRGEKLFF
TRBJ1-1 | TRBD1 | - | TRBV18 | TGTGCCAGCTCACCACGACAGGGGGAGGTCACTGAAGCTTTCTTT | CASSPRQGEVTEAFF
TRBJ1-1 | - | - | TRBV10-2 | TGCGCCAGCAGTGAATTCGGGGGAAACACTGAAGCTTTCTTT | CASSEFGGNTEAFF
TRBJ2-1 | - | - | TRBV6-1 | TGTGCCAGCAGTGACAACCTCGGACGGATCTACAATGAGCAGTTCTTC | CASSDNLGRIYNEQFF